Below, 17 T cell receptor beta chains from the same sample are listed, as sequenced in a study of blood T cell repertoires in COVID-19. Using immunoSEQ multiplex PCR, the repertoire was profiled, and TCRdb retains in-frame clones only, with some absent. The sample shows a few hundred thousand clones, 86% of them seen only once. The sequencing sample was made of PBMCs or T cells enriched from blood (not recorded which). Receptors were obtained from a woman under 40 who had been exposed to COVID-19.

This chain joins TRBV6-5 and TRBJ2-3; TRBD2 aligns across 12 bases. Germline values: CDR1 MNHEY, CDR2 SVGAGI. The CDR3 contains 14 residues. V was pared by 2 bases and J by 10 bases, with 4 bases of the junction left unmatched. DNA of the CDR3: TGTGCCAGCAGTTACGCTAGCGGGGGGGCCCCGCAGTATTTT. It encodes CASSYASGGAPQYF.

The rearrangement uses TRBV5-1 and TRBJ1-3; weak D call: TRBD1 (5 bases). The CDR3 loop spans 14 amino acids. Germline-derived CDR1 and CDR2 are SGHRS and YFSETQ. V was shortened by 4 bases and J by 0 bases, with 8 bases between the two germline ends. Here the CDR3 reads CASSRGTSGNTIYF. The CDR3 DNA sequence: TGCGCCAGCAGCCGCGGGACCTCTGGAAACACCATATATTTT.

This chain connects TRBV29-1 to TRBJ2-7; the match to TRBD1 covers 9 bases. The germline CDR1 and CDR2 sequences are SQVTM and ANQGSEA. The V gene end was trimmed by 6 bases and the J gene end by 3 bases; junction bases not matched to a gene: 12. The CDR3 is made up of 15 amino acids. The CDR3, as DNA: TGCAGCGTCGCGACCGGGACAGGGTATATCTACGAGCAGTACTTC. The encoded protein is CSVATGTGYIYEQYF.

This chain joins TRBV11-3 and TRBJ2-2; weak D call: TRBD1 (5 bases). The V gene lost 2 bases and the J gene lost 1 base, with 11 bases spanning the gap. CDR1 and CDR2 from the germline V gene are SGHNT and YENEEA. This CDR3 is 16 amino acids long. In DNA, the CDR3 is TGTGCCAGCAGCTTACCCATTGACAGGAACACCGGGGAGCTGTTTTTT. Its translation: CASSLPIDRNTGELFF. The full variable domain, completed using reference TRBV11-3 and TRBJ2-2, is EAGVVQSPRYKIIEKKQPVAFWCNPISGHNTLYWYLQNLGQGPELLIRYENEEAVDDSQLPKDRFSAERLKGVDSTLKIQPAELGDSAVYLCASSLPIDRNTGELFFGEGSRLTVL.

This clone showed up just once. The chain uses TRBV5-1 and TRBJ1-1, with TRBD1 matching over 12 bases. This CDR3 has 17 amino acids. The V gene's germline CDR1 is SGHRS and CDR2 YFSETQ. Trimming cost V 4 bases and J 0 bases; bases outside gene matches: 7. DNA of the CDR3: TGCGCCAGCAGCGTCGTTGGGACAGGGGGCTTGAACACTGAAGCTTTCTTT. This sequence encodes CASSVVGTGGLNTEAFF.

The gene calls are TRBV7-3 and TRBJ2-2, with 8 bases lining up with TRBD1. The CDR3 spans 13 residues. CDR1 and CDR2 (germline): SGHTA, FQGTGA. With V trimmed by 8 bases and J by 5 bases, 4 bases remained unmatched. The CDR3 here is CASGTGATGELFF. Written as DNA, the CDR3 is TGTGCCAGCGGGACAGGCGCAACCGGGGAGCTGTTTTTT.

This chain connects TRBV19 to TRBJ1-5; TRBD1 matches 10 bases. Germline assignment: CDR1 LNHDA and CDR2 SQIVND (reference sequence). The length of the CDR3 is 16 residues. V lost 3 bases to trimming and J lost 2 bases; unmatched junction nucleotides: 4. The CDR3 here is CASSISGTGGNQPQHF. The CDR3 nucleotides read TGTGCCAGTAGTATTTCCGGGACAGGGGGCAATCAGCCCCAGCATTTT.

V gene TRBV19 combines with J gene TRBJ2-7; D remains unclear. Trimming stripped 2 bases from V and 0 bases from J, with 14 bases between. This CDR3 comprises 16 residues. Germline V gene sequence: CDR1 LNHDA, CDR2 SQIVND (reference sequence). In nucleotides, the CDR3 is TGTGCCAGTAGTATAAATTTTCCGGTAAGCTCCTACGAGCAGTACTTC. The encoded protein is CASSINFPVSSYEQYF.

The CDR3 DNA reads TGTGCCAGCAGCGTAAATTGGGTAGGGGCAGATACGCAGTATTTT. It specifies CASSVNWVGADTQYF. The chain is built from TRBV9 and TRBJ2-3, with D perhaps matching TRBD1 (5 bases). Trimming shortened V by 1 base and J by 4 bases, and 13 bases separated the two germline ends. Germline CDR1 SGDLS, CDR2 YYNGEE. The CDR3 spans 15 residues. Full variable domain (rest looked up from reference TRBV9 and TRBJ2-3): DSGVTQTPKHLITATGQRVTLRCSPRSGDLSVYWYQQSLDQGLQFLIQYYNGEERAKGNILERFSAQQFPDLHSELNLSSLELGDSALYFCASSVNWVGADTQYFGPGTRLTVL.

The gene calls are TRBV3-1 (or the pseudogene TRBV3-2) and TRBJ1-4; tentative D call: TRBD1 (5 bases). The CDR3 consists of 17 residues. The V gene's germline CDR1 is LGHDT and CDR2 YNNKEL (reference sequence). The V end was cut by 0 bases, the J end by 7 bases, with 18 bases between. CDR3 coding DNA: TGTGCCAGCAGCCAAGACGGCCCCCGGCAGGGAGGTGAAAAACTGTTTTTT. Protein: CASSQDGPRQGGEKLFF.

CDR3 amino acids: CASRLQGTTDTQYF. DNA of the CDR3: TGCGCCAGCAGGTTACAGGGAACCACAGATACGCAGTATTTT. V and J are TRBV10-2 and TRBJ2-3; D possibly corresponds to TRBD1 (6 bases). The CDR3 has 14 residues. Between the trimmed V and J ends, which lost 6 bases and 2 bases, there was a span of 12 bases. CDR1 is WSHSY and CDR2 is SAAADI in the germline V gene.

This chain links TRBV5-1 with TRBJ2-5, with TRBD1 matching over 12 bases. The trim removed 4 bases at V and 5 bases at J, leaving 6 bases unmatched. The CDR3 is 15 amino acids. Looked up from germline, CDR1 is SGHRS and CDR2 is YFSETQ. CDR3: CASSLGTGGQETQYF. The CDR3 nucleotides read TGCGCCAGCAGCCTCGGGACAGGGGGCCAGGAGACCCAGTACTTC.

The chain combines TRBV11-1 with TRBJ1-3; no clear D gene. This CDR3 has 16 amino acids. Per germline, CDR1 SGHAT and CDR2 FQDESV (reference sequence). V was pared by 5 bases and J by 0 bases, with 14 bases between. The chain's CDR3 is CASSRKEGISGNTIYF. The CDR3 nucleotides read TGTGCCAGCAGCCGGAAGGAGGGCATCTCTGGAAACACCATATATTTT.

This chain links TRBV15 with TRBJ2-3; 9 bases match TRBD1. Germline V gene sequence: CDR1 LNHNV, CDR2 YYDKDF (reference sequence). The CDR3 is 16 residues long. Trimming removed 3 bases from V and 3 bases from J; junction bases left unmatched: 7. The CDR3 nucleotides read TGTGCCACCAGCAGTGCGGACAGGGGAGCAACAGATACGCAGTATTTT. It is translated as CATSSADRGATDTQYF.

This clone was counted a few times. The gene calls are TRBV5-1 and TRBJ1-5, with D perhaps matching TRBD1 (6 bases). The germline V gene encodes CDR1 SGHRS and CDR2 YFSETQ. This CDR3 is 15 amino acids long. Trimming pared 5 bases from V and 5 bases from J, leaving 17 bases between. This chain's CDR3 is CASRPTGTPDQPQHF. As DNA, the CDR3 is TGCGCCAGCAGACCGACCGGGACACCAGATCAGCCCCAGCATTTT.

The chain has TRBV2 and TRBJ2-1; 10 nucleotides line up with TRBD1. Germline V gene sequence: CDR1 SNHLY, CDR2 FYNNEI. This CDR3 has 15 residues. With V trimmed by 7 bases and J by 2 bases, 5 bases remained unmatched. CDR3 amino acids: CASTKGTGAYNEQFF. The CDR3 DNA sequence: TGTGCCAGCACCAAAGGGACAGGGGCCTACAATGAGCAGTTCTTC.

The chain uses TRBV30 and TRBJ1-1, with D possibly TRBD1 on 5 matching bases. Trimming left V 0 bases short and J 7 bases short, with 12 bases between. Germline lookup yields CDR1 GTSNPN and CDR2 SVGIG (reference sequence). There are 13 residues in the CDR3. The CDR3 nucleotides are TGTGCCTGGAGTGTACAGGTGGACGGTGAAGCTTTCTTT. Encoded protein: CAWSVQVDGEAFF. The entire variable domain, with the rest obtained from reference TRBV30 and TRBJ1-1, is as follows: SQTIHQWPATLVQPVGSPLSLECTVEGTSNPNLYWYRQAAGRGLQLLFYSVGIGQISSEVPQNLSASRPQDRQFILSSKKLLLSDSGFYLCAWSVQVDGEAFFGQGTRLTVV.